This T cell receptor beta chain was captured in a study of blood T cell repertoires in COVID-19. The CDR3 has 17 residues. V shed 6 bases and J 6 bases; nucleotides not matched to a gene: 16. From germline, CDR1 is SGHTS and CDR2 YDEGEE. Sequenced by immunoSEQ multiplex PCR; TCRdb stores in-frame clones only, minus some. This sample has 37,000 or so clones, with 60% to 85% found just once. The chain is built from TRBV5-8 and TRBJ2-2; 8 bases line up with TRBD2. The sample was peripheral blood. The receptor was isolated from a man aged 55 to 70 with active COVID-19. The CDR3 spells CASKTPRHGRGSGELFF. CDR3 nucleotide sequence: TGTGCCAGCAAAACCCCAAGACACGGGAGGGGATCCGGGGAGCTGTTTTTT.